Listed here are 16 T cell receptor beta chains from one sample, sequenced in a study of blood T cells in healthy people across ages. Through a sample-barcoded 5' primer and a J-beta primer mix, a second PCR was run for 7 to 11 cycles. TCRdb re-analysed the 5' RACE reads in MiXCR, keeping a single row per CDR3 protein. Here the sample spans 800,000 to 1,300,000 distinct CDR3 sequences, 25% being singletons. The same sample was also studied in work on T cells of mothers and their children.

What was sequenced was blood. The source of these receptors is a girl aged 2 to 10 in good health.

There are a few counts of this clonotype. The V gene is TRBV7-3, the J gene TRBJ1-3, with D perhaps matching TRBD1 (5 bases). Looked up from germline, CDR1 is SGHTA and CDR2 is FQGTGA. CDR3 length equals 16 residues. Deletions cut 4 bases from V and 0 bases from J, with 13 bases between. The CDR3 protein is CASSSTQGGSGNTIYF. The CDR3 DNA follows: TGTGCCAGCAGCTCGACTCAGGGAGGCTCTGGAAACACCATATATTTT.

This clonotype was counted between two and nine times. The CDR3 does not close with the conserved phenylalanine or tryptophan, likely indicating a read error. The J gene is TRBJ1-1, the V gene TRBV29-1; D gene uncertain. The CDR3 contains 12 residues. Germline values: CDR1 SQVTM, CDR2 ANQGSEA. V lost 7 bases and J lost 0, with 9 bases in between. CDR3 protein: CSAEYLNTEAFS. CDR3 nucleotide sequence: TGCAGCGCCGAATATTTGAACACTGAAGCTTTCTCT.

This clonotype showed up just a few times. The rearrangement uses TRBV20-1 and TRBJ2-5; unclear D gene. The CDR3 contains 14 residues. Germline values: CDR1 DFQATT, CDR2 SNEGSKA (reference sequence). V was pared by 4 bases and J by 1 base, with 13 bases between. CDR3 loop: CSAKGSGFQETQYF. CDR3 nucleotide sequence: TGCAGTGCTAAGGGATCCGGTTTCCAAGAGACCCAGTACTTC.

The chain links TRBV10-3 to TRBJ2-5; perhaps D is TRBD1 or TRBD2 (6 bases each). Matching the DNA end better, TRBJ2-1 makes the J call doubtful. Germline CDR1 is ENHRY and CDR2 is SYGVKD. The CDR3 contains 12 residues. The CDR3: CAIREGGNEQFF. The CDR3 DNA reads as TGTGCCATCAGGGAAGGGGGGAATGAGCAGTTCTTC.

This clonotype appeared once. This chain joins TRBV5-1 and TRBJ2-1, with 10 bases identical to TRBD2. V lost 0 bases to trimming and J lost 4 bases; unmatched junction nucleotides: 10. CDR3 size: 18 residues. Germline loops: CDR1 SGHRS, CDR2 YFSETQ. CDR3 bases: TGCGCCAGCAGCTTGGAAGGTTCAGAGCGGGGGGGGTACAATGAGCAGTTCTTC. It codes for CASSLEGSERGGYNEQFF.

This clonotype was observed at least ten times. The chain joins TRBV12-3 or TRBV12-4 to TRBJ2-7; D gene ambiguous. Trimming took 6 bases from V and 4 from J, leaving 10 bases between them. There are 12 residues in the CDR3. The DNA of the CDR3 is TGTGCCAGCAGCCTAGACACATACGAGCAGTACTTC. Translation gives CASSLDTYEQYF.

Only a few counts were recorded for this clonotype. The V call is TRBV6-1, the J call TRBJ2-7; D might be TRBD1 or TRBD2, each matching 5 bases. V lost 3 bases, J lost 2 bases, and 17 bases lay in between. CDR1 MNHNS and CDR2 SASEGT come from the germline V gene. The CDR3 is made up of 16 amino acids. The CDR3 DNA is TGTGCCAGCAGTGATCACTCTCGGGACGGTACCTACGAGCAGTACTTC. As protein: CASSDHSRDGTYEQYF.

The J gene is TRBJ2-5, the V gene TRBV29-1; 8 bases are shared with TRBD1. From germline, CDR1 is SQVTM and CDR2 ANQGSEA. The CDR3 is made up of 11 amino acids. The V segment lost 7 bases and the J segment 5 bases; nucleotides outside the gene matches: 3. The CDR3 is CSGGQAETQYF. CDR3 bases: TGCAGCGGGGGACAGGCCGAGACCCAGTACTTC.

This clonotype has more than one count but fewer than ten. This CDR3 is CASSSLIRGEGYTF. The CDR3 coding sequence is TGTGCCAGCAGCTCCCTAATACGCGGTGAGGGCTACACCTTC. This chain connects TRBV5-4 to TRBJ1-2; D not certain. The germline V gene has CDR1 SGHNT and CDR2 YYREEE (reference sequence). V was trimmed by 3 bases and J by 8 bases, leaving 17 bases between them. This CDR3 comprises 14 residues.

The chain uses TRBV28 and TRBJ1-6; D is undetermined. The CDR3 spans 14 residues. The V gene's germline CDR1 is MDHEN and CDR2 SYDVKM. V shed 7 bases and J shed 8 bases, with 15 bases lying between them. The CDR3 reads CASTEASLHSPLHF. CDR3 in DNA: TGTGCCAGCACGGAGGCCAGTTTACATTCACCCCTCCACTTT.

This clonotype occurred a few times. The genes are TRBV12-5 and TRBJ2-1; D is possibly TRBD1 or TRBD2 (6 bases each). This CDR3 region has 16 residues. CDR1 and CDR2 (germline): LGHNT, FRNRAP. V gave up 4 bases and J gave up 3 bases, with 16 bases separating them. The DNA of the CDR3 is TGTGCTAGTGGTTCGGGGGACACCCTACTCTACAATGAGCAGTTCTTC. Protein sequence: CASGSGDTLLYNEQFF. Variable domain in full (rest from reference TRBV12-5 and TRBJ2-1): DARVTQTPRHKVTEMGQEVTMRCQPILGHNTVFWYRQTMMQGLELLAYFRNRAPLDDSGMPKDRFSAEMPDATLATLKIQPSEPRDSAVYFCASGSGDTLLYNEQFFGPGTRLTVL.

This clonotype has a handful of counts. The chain uses TRBV20-1 and TRBJ1-2, with a possible D match to TRBD1 (6 bases). This CDR3 contains 10 residues. The ends were cut back, 3 bases at V and 12 bases at J, with 11 bases in the middle. In germline, CDR1 is DFQATT, CDR2 SNEGSKA (reference sequence). CDR3 sequence reads: CSARSAGDTF. As DNA, the CDR3 is TGCAGTGCTAGGTCGGCAGGGGACACCTTC.

The table lists this clonotype with a few counts. This chain joins TRBV7-9 and TRBJ2-3, with D maybe TRBD1 (5 bases). This CDR3 region has 14 residues. With 5 bases removed from V and 6 bases from J, the gap between germline ends came to 15 bases. The V gene's germline CDR1 is SEHNR and CDR2 FQNEAQ (reference sequence). In DNA, the CDR3 is TGTGCCAGCAGCCCGAAGGGGTACACGGATACGCAGTATTTT. The encoded protein is CASSPKGYTDTQYF.

About this clonotype: One end of the junction fails to match germline, which may point to a read error. The chain joins TRBV7-2 to TRBJ2-5; 7 positions agree with TRBD2. CDR3 length: 12 amino acids. Germline CDR1 is SGHTA and CDR2 is FQGNSA. The CDR3 sequence: CASSLDRGGMDF. DNA for the CDR3: TGTGCCAGCAGCTTAGATCGCGGGGGAATGGACTTC. Using reference TRBV7-2 and TRBJ2-5 for the parts outside the CDR3, the full variable domain is GAGVSQSPSNKVTEKGKDVELRCDPISGHTALYWYRQSLGQGLEFLIYFQGNSAPDKSGLPSDRFSAERTGGSVSTLTIQRTQQEDSAVYLCASSLDRGGMDFGPGTRLLVL.

The chain uses TRBV11-2 and TRBJ1-1, with 11 positions matching TRBD1. The CDR3 is made up of 13 amino acids. Germline CDR1 SGHAT, CDR2 FQNNGV. J gave up 8 bases and V 5 bases, and 4 bases lay outside the gene matches. The CDR3 loop is CASSPRTGGEAFF. The CDR3, as DNA: TGTGCCAGCAGCCCAAGGACAGGGGGCGAAGCTTTCTTT.

This chain uses TRBV12-3 or TRBV12-4 with TRBJ1-4, with 8 nucleotides matching TRBD1. The CDR3 is made up of 16 amino acids. Trimming took 6 bases from V and 7 from J; bases not matched to a gene: 13. In nucleotides, the CDR3 is TGTGCCAGCAGCCCACAGGGGGTTCTTTCGGGTGAAAAACTGTTTTTT. As protein: CASSPQGVLSGEKLFF.